The 20 T cell receptor beta chains listed next were all sequenced from one sample in a study of T cell changes during pregnancy in multiple sclerosis. The protocol was immunoSEQ multiplex PCR, while the TCRdb copy is restricted to in-frame clones and leaves out a portion. The sample includes roughly 40,000 clones, about 95% seen only once; the top ten take approximately 1.8%. The sample consisted of peripheral blood, taken in the third trimester of pregnancy. The receptors here all came from a female donor with multiple sclerosis, enrolled in a pregnancy study.

This chain links TRBV7-2 with TRBJ2-7, with D possibly being TRBD2 (5 bases). V was shortened by 5 bases and J by 6 bases, with 20 bases between the two germline ends. The CDR3 sequence is 15 residues long. Germline CDR1 is SGHTA and CDR2 is FQGNSA. The DNA of the CDR3 is TGTGCCAGCAGCCCGAACCCAACTAGATTCGCCGAGCAGTACTTC. Translation gives CASSPNPTRFAEQYF.

This chain connects TRBV7-2 to TRBJ2-1, with a weak D call TRBD2 (6 bases). Germline V gene data show CDR1 as SGHTA and CDR2 as FQGNSA. This CDR3 has 18 residues. Trimming removed 4 bases from V and 4 bases from J, with 23 bases in between. CDR3 in amino acids: CASSSKNLISGLYNEQFF. As DNA, the CDR3 is TGTGCCAGCAGCTCCAAGAACTTGATTAGCGGTTTATACAATGAGCAGTTCTTC.

This sequence joins TRBV5-6 and TRBJ2-1, with no clear D. Germline lookup yields CDR1 SGHDT and CDR2 YYEEEE. CDR3 length: 14 residues. V was trimmed by 1 base and J by 5 bases, leaving 10 bases between them. As DNA, the CDR3 is TGTGCCAGCAGCTTGCCCCGCGTGAACAATGAGCAGTTCTTC. Protein sequence: CASSLPRVNNEQFF.

The chain joins TRBV7-2 to TRBJ1-5; 7 bases are a match to TRBD1. This CDR3 spans 14 amino acids. Germline CDR1 reads SGHTA; CDR2 reads FQGNSA. Trimming removed 7 bases from V and 6 bases from J; junction bases left unmatched: 9. The CDR3 nucleotides read TGTGCCAGCACCAGGCAAGGGGGCGGTCAGCCCCAGCATTTT. It specifies CASTRQGGGQPQHF.

The chain has TRBV4-1 and TRBJ1-1; D uncertain. The CDR3 runs to 15 residues. Looked up from germline, CDR1 is MGHRA and CDR2 is YSYEKL. Trimming removed 4 bases at V and 3 bases at J, with 15 bases between. The CDR3 DNA follows: TGCGCCAGCAGCCCCCCGGCGGAAGATTACACTGAAGCTTTCTTT. It is translated as CASSPPAEDYTEAFF.

The chain employs TRBV29-1 and TRBJ2-5, with D possibly being TRBD1 (6 bases). V lost 5 bases and J 5 bases, leaving 21 bases between the germline ends. CDR1 is SQVTM, CDR2 ANQGSEA, per germline. The CDR3 consists of 15 residues. As DNA, the CDR3 is TGCAGCGTTACCCTTAGCAGGGGCTGGGGTGAGACCCAGTACTTC. Protein product: CSVTLSRGWGETQYF.

The table lists this clone with a count of one. This rearrangement joins TRBV5-1 to TRBJ1-6; D is unresolved. Trimming stripped 0 bases from V and 7 bases from J, with 8 bases between. Germline V gene lookup returns CDR1 SGHRS and CDR2 YFSETQ. The CDR3 consists of 14 residues. CDR3 protein: CASSLDVQNSPLHF. The DNA for the CDR3 is TGCGCCAGCAGCTTGGACGTTCAGAATTCACCCCTCCACTTT. The full variable domain, rest sourced from reference TRBV5-1 and TRBJ1-6, is KAGVTQTPRYLIKTRGQQVTLSCSPISGHRSVSWYQQTPGQGLQFLFEYFSETQRNKGNFPGRFSGRQFSNSRSEMNVSTLELGDSALYLCASSLDVQNSPLHFGNGTRLTVT.

The chain couples TRBV4-1 to TRBJ2-6, with 9 bases identical to TRBD1. V dropped 2 bases and J dropped 0; count of bases not matched to a gene: 2. Per germline, CDR1 MGHRA and CDR2 YSYEKL. The CDR3 is 17 amino acids. The CDR3 loop reads CASSQWDRASGANVLTF. The CDR3 DNA reads as TGCGCCAGCAGCCAATGGGACAGGGCCTCTGGGGCCAACGTCCTGACTTTC.

The rearrangement joins TRBV5-1 to TRBJ2-7; 9 nucleotides match TRBD1. With 4 bases clipped from V and 6 bases from J, the junction kept 8 bases outside the gene matches. The CDR3 runs 14 residues. Germline values: CDR1 SGHRS, CDR2 YFSETQ. The CDR3 reads CASSPGTGKGEQYF. CDR3 nucleotides: TGCGCCAGCAGCCCCGGGACAGGGAAAGGCGAGCAGTACTTC. Full variable domain (missing parts from reference TRBV5-1 and TRBJ2-7): KAGVTQTPRYLIKTRGQQVTLSCSPISGHRSVSWYQQTPGQGLQFLFEYFSETQRNKGNFPGRFSGRQFSNSRSEMNVSTLELGDSALYLCASSPGTGKGEQYFGPGTRLTVT.

This chain uses TRBV14 with TRBJ2-7; TRBD2 matches 11 bases. Per germline, CDR1 SGHDN and CDR2 FVKESK. This CDR3 contains 15 residues. The V gene end was trimmed by 1 base and the J gene end by 6 bases; junction bases not matched to a gene: 5. The CDR3 DNA follows: TGTGCCAGCAGCCAAGGCGGCCTAGCGGGAGGCGAGCAGTACTTC. It encodes CASSQGGLAGGEQYF.

Here the CDR3 DNA reads TGCGCCAGCAGCTTGGACAGGTACGAGCAGTACTTC. Translating it yields CASSLDRYEQYF. The chain is built from TRBV5-1 and TRBJ2-7; D perhaps matches TRBD1 (5 bases). V was trimmed by 0 bases and J by 4 bases, leaving 5 bases between them. Germline V gene sequence: CDR1 SGHRS, CDR2 YFSETQ. The CDR3 has 12 amino acids.

This clone showed up just once. The chain carries TRBV18 and TRBJ2-6, with D uncertain. Germline-derived CDR1 and CDR2 are KGHSH and LQKENI. V lost 6 bases to trimming and J lost 1 base, with 10 bases between them. The CDR3 runs 15 residues. The CDR3 DNA sequence: TGTGCCAGCTCGTATCAGCGATCTGGGGCCAACGTCCTGACTTTC. Its translation is CASSYQRSGANVLTF.

The chain couples TRBV5-1 to TRBJ1-1; TRBD1 might be the D (6 bases). The CDR3 contains 16 residues. Trimming took off 0 bases at V and 3 bases at J, with 15 bases between the two ends. CDR1 is SGHRS and CDR2 is YFSETQ in the germline V gene. The CDR3 region has the DNA TGCGCCAGCAGCTTGGTCTCGGGACATGACGACACTGAAGCTTTCTTT. It is translated as CASSLVSGHDDTEAFF.

The chain is built from TRBV7-9 and TRBJ2-5, with 9 bases fitting TRBD2. V shed 8 bases, J shed 0 bases, and the junction held 7 bases outside the gene matches. The CDR3 contains 15 residues. Per germline, CDR1 SEHNR and CDR2 FQNEAQ (reference sequence). The CDR3, as DNA: TGTGCCAGCGGGCCGGGACTAGCCTACCAAGAGACCCAGTACTTC. This codes for CASGPGLAYQETQYF.

This clone was counted once. This chain links TRBV2 with TRBJ2-2, with D possibly TRBD2 on 7 matching bases. CDR3 size: 11 residues. V was shortened by 6 bases and J by 13 bases, with 12 bases between the two germline ends. Germline V gene data show CDR1 as SNHLY and CDR2 as FYNNEI. CDR3 loop: CASSGGLGLFF. The CDR3 nucleotides are TGTGCCAGCAGCGGGGGGCTCGGGCTGTTTTTT. Drawing the rest from reference TRBV2 and TRBJ2-2, the complete variable domain is EPEVTQTPSHQVTQMGQEVILRCVPISNHLYFYWYRQILGQKVEFLVSFYNNEISEKSEIFDDQFSVERPDGSNFTLKIRSTKLEDSAMYFCASSGGLGLFFGEGSRLTVL.

This sequence joins TRBV4-3 and TRBJ2-2; 11 bases map to TRBD2. Germline-derived CDR1 and CDR2 are LGHNA and YSLEER. The CDR3 loop spans 17 amino acids. V gave up 1 base and J gave up 3 bases; unmatched junction bases: 4. DNA for the CDR3: TGCGCCAGCAGCCAAGGTCTTAGCGGGGGGGACACCGGGGAGCTGTTTTTT. Residues: CASSQGLSGGDTGELFF.

V usage is TRBV6-1 and J usage is TRBJ2-7, with D tentatively TRBD2 (6 bases). Trimming removed 2 bases at V and 7 bases at J, with 12 bases between. Germline V gene lookup returns CDR1 MNHNS and CDR2 SASEGT. CDR3 length equals 13 residues. CDR3 nucleotides: TGTGCCAGCAGTGAATGGCGGGGTCGGGAGCAGTACTTC. Protein: CASSEWRGREQYF.

The chain employs TRBV5-4 and TRBJ2-3, with TRBD2 matching 16 bases. Germline lookup yields CDR1 SGHNT and CDR2 YYREEE (reference sequence). V shed 4 bases and J 4 bases; nucleotides not matched to a gene: 6. This CDR3 region has 17 residues. This chain's CDR3 is CASSTGTSGRVPDTQYF. In nucleotides, the CDR3 is TGTGCCAGCAGCACCGGGACTAGCGGGAGGGTCCCAGATACGCAGTATTTT.

The chain couples TRBV19 to TRBJ1-1; 10 bases line up with TRBD1. Trimming at V came to 5 bases and at J to 4 bases, leaving 10 bases not matched to a gene. Germline CDR1 LNHDA, CDR2 SQIVND (reference sequence). The CDR3 extends over 16 amino acids. The DNA of the CDR3 is TGTGCCAGTAGTCCTCAACCGGGACAGGGGCCCACTGAAGCTTTCTTT. Translation gives CASSPQPGQGPTEAFF.

The chain employs TRBV18 and TRBJ2-4, with 8 nucleotides matching TRBD2. With 0 bases clipped from V and 4 bases from J, the junction kept 5 bases outside the gene matches. The germline V gene has CDR1 KGHSH and CDR2 LQKENI. The CDR3 totals 16 residues. The CDR3 spells CASSPPGGGPKNIQYF. The CDR3 bases are TGTGCCAGCTCACCACCTGGCGGGGGGCCGAAAAACATTCAGTACTTC.